The sequence of this TCR beta chain was determined in a study of vaccination effects on CD4 cells after COVID-19. Study background: It was with about 9.3 IU/ml IL-2 and around 9.9 ug/ml peptides that a few million PBMC per well were cultured.

Remarks on this clone: The antigen is undetermined.

Using immunoSEQ multiplex PCR, the repertoire was profiled, and TCRdb retains in-frame clones only, with some absent. The sample includes 70,000 or so clones, roughly three quarters of them seen just once. The CDR3 covers 16 residues. Trimming removed 2 bases from V and 0 bases from J, with 11 bases in between. Germline V gene data show CDR1 as SGDLS and CDR2 as YYNGEE. Isolating CD4+ T cells followed approximately 9 days of culture. The rearrangement uses TRBV9 and TRBJ2-2; D gene uncertain. Specimen: CD4+ T cells from PBMCs cultured without peptide, collected before COVID-19 vaccination. The source of this sequence is a human donor who received a COVID-19 vaccine. The DNA of the CDR3 is TGTGCCAGCAGCGTCGGTCACATACCGAACACCGGGGAGCTGTTTTTT. It yields the protein CASSVGHIPNTGELFF.